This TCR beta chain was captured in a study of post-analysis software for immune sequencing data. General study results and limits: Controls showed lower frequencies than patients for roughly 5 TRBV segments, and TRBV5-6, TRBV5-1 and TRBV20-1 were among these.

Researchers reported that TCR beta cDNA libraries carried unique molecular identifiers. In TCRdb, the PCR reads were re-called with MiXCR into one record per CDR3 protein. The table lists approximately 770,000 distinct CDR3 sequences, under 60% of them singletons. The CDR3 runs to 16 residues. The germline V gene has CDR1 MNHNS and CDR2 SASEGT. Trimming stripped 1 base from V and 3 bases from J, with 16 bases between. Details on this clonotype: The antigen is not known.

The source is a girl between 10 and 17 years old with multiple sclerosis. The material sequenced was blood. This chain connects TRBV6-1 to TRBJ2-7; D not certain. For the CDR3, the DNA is TGTGCCAGCAGTGAAGATTTAGGTCGGAAGCACTACGAGCAGTACTTC. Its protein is CASSEDLGRKHYEQYF.